This T cell receptor (beta chain) was profiled in a study of blood T cells in healthy people across ages. With regard to this clonotype: Its antigen is unknown.

Points from the study as a whole: The study could not conclusively compare naive and antigen-experienced cells, given its unsorted PBMCs.

Sample-barcoded 5' priming and a J-beta primer mix drove a second PCR of roughly 6 to 12 cycles. TCRdb re-called the 5' RACE reads with MiXCR, one entry per CDR3 protein. Among hundreds of thousands of distinct CDR3 sequences listed, under 45% were seen once. This CDR3 is 13 amino acids long. The V gene's germline CDR1 is SGHRS and CDR2 YFSETQ. V was pared by 7 bases and J by 5 bases, with 7 bases of the junction left unmatched. The receptor was isolated from a man between 60 and 70 years old in good health. Sequenced material: blood. The V call is TRBV5-1, the J call TRBJ2-7; the match to TRBD1 covers 9 bases. The CDR3 region is CASYRDRANEQYF. CDR3 nucleotide sequence: TGCGCCAGCTACCGGGACAGGGCTAACGAGCAGTACTTC. Using reference TRBV5-1 and TRBJ2-7 for the parts outside the CDR3, the full variable domain is KAGVTQTPRYLIKTRGQQVTLSCSPISGHRSVSWYQQTPGQGLQFLFEYFSETQRNKGNFPGRFSGRQFSNSRSEMNVSTLELGDSALYLCASYRDRANEQYFGPGTRLTVT.